A selection of T cell receptor beta chains follows, all from one sample in a study of T cells in Graves' hyperthyroidism and ophthalmopathy. TCRdb re-derived calls from the multiplex PCR reads in MiXCR, one entry per CDR3 protein. The sample lists approximately 690,000 distinct CDR3 sequences, around 21% occurring once. The sequencing input was blood. The receptor source for this set is a man in his thirties or forties with Graves' ophthalmopathy. Both conserved end residues are part of each CDR3. The D gene is left open where the match is weak. Rows may omit the clone size; those that give it use once, few, many or a size class.

D	size	J	V	CDR3	DNA
.	.	TRBJ2-4	TRBV7-2	CASSLGWGGVNIQYF	TGTGCCAGCAGCTTAGGTTGGGGTGGTGTAAACATTCAGTACTTC
TRBD1	.	TRBJ1-1	TRBV27	CASSHGTGANTEAFF	TGTGCCAGCAGTCATGGGACAGGCGCCAACACTGAAGCTTTCTTT
TRBD1	few	TRBJ1-2	TRBV7-6	CASSSTTTGGYYGYTF	TGTGCCAGCAGCTCAACGACGACAGGGGGGTACTATGGCTACACCTTC
.	few	TRBJ1-3	TRBV5-1	CASSLGGGGNTIYF	TGCGCCAGCAGCTTGGGCGGTGGAGGAAACACCATATATTTT
.	.	TRBJ2-2	TRBV7-9	CASSLWDRLAGNTGELFF	TGTGCCAGCAGCTTATGGGACAGATTAGCGGGAAACACCGGGGAGCTGTTTTTT
TRBD2	few	TRBJ2-3	TRBV5-5	CASSAAQAGVFTDTQYF	TGTGCCAGCAGCGCCGCTCAAGCGGGAGTGTTCACAGATACGCAGTATTTT
.	.	TRBJ2-3	TRBV6-5	CASSYGQTNTDTQYF	TGTGCCAGCAGTTACGGTCAGACTAACACAGATACGCAGTATTTT
.	few	TRBJ1-5	TRBV2	CASSTGGFVSNQPQHF	TGTGCCAGCAGTACTGGGGGTTTCGTAAGCAATCAGCCCCAGCATTTT
TRBD1	few	TRBJ1-2	TRBV29-1	CSVVGRQGANGYTF	TGCAGCGTTGTGGGCAGGCAGGGGGCCAATGGCTACACCTTC
.	few	TRBJ2-7	TRBV27	CASSLFPGSSYEQYF	TGTGCCAGCAGTTTATTCCCCGGGAGCTCCTACGAGCAGTACTTC